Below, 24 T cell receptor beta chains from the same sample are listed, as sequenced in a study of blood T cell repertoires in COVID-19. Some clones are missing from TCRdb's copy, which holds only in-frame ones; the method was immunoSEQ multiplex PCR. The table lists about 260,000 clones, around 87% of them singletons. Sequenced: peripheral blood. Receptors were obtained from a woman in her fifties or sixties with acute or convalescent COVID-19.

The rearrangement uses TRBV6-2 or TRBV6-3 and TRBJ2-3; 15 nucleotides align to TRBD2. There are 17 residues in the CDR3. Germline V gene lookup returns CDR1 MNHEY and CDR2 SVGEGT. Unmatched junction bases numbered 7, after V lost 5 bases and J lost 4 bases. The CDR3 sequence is CASSPGLAGGRADTQYF. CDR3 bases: TGTGCCAGCAGTCCGGGACTAGCGGGAGGACGCGCAGATACGCAGTATTTT.

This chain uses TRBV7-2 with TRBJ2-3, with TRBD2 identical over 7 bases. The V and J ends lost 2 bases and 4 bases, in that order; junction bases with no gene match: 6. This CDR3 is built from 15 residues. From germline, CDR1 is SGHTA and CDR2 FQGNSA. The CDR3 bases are TGTGCCAGCAGCTTAATGGCGGGAGCCCCAGATACGCAGTATTTT. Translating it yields CASSLMAGAPDTQYF. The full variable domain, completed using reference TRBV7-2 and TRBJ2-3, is GAGVSQSPSNKVTEKGKDVELRCDPISGHTALYWYRQSLGQGLEFLIYFQGNSAPDKSGLPSDRFSAERTGGSVSTLTIQRTQQEDSAVYLCASSLMAGAPDTQYFGPGTRLTVL.

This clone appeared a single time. This CDR3 reads CASRDSGKRWTGELFF. The CDR3, as DNA: TGTGCCAGCAGGGATAGCGGAAAAAGGTGGACCGGGGAGCTGTTTTTT. The chain employs TRBV28 and TRBJ2-2; D perhaps matches TRBD2 (6 bases). The CDR3 has 16 residues. CDR1 MDHEN and CDR2 SYDVKM come from the germline V gene. V was clipped by 6 bases and J by 5 bases, with 19 bases between them.

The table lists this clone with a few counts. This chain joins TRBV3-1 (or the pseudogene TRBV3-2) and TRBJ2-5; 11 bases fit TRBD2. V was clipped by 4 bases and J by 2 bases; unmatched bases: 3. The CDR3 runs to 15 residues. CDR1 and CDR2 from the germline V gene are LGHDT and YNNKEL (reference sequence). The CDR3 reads CASSLTSGAQETQYF. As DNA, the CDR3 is TGTGCCAGCAGCCTGACTAGCGGGGCGCAAGAGACCCAGTACTTC.

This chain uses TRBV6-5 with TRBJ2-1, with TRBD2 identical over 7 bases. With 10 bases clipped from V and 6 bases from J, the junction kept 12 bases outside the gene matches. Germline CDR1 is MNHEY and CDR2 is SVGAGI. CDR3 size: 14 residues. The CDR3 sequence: CATRVGEGLNEQFF. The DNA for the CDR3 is TGTGCCACCAGGGTAGGGGAGGGTCTCAATGAGCAGTTCTTC.

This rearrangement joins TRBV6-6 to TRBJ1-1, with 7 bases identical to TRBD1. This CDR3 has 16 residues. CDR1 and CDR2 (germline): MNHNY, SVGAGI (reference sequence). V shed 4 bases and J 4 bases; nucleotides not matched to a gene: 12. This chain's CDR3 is CASSLSSAGGGTEAFF. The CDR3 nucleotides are TGTGCCAGCAGTTTAAGTAGTGCAGGGGGTGGCACTGAAGCTTTCTTT.

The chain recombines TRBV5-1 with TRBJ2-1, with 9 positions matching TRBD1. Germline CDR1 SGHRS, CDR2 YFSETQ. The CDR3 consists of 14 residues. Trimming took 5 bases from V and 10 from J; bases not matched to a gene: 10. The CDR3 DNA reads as TGCGCCAGCAGTTCCCGCGGACAGGGGCAGGAGCAGTTCTTC. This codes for CASSSRGQGQEQFF.

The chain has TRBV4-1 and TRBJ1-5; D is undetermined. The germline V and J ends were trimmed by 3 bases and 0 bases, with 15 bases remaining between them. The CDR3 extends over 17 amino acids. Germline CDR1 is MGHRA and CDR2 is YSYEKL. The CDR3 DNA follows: TGCGCCAGCAGCCACTTTAAATCCGGGAGTAGCAATCAGCCCCAGCATTTT. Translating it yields CASSHFKSGSSNQPQHF.

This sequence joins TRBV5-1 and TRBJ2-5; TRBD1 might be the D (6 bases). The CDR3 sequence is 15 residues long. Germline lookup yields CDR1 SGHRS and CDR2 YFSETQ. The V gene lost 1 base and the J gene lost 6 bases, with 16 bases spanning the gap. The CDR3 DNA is TGCGCCAGCAGCTTGCTGGACAGTGAGAGTCAGACCCAGTACTTC. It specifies CASSLLDSESQTQYF.

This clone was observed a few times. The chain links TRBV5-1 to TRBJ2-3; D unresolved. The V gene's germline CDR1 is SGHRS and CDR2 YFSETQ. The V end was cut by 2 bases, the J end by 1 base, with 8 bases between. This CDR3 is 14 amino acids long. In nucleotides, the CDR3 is TGCGCCAGCAGCTTAGGAACAGGCACAGATACGCAGTATTTT. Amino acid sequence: CASSLGTGTDTQYF.

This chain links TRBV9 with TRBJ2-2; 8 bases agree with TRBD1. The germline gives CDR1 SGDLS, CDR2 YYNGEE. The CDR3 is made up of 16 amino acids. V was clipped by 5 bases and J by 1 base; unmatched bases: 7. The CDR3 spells CASSPQGALNTGELFF. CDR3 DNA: TGTGCCAGCAGTCCCCAGGGGGCGCTGAACACCGGGGAGCTGTTTTTT.

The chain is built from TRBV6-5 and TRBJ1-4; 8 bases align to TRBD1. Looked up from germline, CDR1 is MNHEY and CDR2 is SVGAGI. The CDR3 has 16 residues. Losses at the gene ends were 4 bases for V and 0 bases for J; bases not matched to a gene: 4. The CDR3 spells CASSFRTGTTNEKLFF. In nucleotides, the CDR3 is TGTGCCAGCAGTTTTCGGACAGGGACAACTAATGAAAAACTGTTTTTT.

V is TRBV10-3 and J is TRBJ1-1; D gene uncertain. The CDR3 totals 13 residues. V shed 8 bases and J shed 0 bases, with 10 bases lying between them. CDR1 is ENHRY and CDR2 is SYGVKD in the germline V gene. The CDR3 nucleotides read TGTGCCATCGGTGGGCAGGTGAACACTGAAGCTTTCTTT. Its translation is CAIGGQVNTEAFF.

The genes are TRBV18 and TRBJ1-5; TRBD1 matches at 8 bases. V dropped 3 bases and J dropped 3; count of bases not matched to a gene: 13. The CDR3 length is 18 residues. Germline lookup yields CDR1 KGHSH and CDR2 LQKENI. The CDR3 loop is CASSPFPRQGPYNQPQHF. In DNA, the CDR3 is TGTGCCAGCTCACCTTTCCCTAGACAGGGGCCTTACAATCAGCCCCAGCATTTT.

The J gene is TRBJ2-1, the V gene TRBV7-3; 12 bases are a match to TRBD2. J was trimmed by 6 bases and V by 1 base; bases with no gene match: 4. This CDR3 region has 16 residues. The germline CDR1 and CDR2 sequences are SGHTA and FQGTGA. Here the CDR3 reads CASSLMGLAGVNEQFF. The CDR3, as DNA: TGTGCCAGCAGCTTAATGGGACTAGCGGGTGTCAATGAGCAGTTCTTC. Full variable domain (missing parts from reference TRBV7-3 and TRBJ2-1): GAGVSQTPSNKVTEKGKYVELRCDPISGHTALYWYRQSLGQGPEFLIYFQGTGAADDSGLPNDRFFAVRPEGSVSTLKIQRTERGDSAVYLCASSLMGLAGVNEQFFGPGTRLTVL.

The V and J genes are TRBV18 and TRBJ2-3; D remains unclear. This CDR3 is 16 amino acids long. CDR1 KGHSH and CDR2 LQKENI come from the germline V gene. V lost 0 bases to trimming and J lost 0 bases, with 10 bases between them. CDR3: CASSPPTGPSTDTQYF. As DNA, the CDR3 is TGTGCCAGCTCACCACCTACGGGTCCTAGCACAGATACGCAGTATTTT.

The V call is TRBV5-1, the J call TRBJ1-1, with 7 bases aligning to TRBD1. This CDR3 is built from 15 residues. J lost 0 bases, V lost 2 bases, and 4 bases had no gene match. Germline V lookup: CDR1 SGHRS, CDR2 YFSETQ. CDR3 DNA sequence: TGCGCCAGCAGCTTCAGACAGGGTCTGAACACTGAAGCTTTCTTT. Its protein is CASSFRQGLNTEAFF.

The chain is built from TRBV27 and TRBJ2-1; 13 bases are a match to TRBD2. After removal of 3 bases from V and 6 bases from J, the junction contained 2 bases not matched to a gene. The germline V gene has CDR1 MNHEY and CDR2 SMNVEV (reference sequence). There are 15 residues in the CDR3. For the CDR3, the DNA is TGTGCCAGCAGTTTGACTAGCGGGAGGCGCAATGAGCAGTTCTTC. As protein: CASSLTSGRRNEQFF.

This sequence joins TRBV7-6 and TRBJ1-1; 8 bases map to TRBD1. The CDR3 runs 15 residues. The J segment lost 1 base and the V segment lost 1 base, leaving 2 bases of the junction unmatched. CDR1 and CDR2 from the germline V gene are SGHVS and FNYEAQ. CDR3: CASSLEGTGNTEAFF. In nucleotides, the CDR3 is TGTGCCAGCAGCTTAGAAGGGACAGGGAACACTGAAGCTTTCTTT.

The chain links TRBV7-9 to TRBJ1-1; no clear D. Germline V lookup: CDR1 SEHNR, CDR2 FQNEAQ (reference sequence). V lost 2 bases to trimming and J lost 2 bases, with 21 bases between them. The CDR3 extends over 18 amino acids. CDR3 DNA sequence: TGTGCCAGCAGCTTATCGTCCTCCTGGAGAGCCCCTAACACTGAAGCTTTCTTT. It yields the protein CASSLSSSWRAPNTEAFF.

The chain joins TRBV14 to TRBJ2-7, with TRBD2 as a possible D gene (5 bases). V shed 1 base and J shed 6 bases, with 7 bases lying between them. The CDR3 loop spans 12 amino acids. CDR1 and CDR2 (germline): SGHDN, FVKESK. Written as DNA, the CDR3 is TGTGCCAGCAGCCAAGCCGGGGTCGAGCAGTACTTC. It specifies CASSQAGVEQYF.

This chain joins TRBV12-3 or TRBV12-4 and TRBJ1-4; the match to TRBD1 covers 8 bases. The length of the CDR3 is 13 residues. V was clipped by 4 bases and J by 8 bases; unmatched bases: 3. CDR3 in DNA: TGTGCCAGCAGTTGGGACAGGTTAGAAAAACTGTTTTTT. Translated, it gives CASSWDRLEKLFF.

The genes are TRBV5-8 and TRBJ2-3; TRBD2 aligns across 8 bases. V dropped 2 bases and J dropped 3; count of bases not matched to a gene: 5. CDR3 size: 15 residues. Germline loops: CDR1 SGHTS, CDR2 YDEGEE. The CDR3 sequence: CASSFGGRITDTQYF. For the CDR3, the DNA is TGTGCCAGCAGCTTTGGCGGGAGGATAACAGATACGCAGTATTTT.

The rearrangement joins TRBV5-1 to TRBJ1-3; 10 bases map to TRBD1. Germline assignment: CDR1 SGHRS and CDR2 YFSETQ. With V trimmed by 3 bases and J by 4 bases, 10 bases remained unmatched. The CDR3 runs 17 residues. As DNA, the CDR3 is TGCGCCAGCAGCTCGGGACAGGGGTCTCTGTCCGGAAACACCATATATTTT. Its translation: CASSSGQGSLSGNTIYF.